Each of the 28 T cell receptor beta chains below was sequenced from the same sample in a study of blood T cell repertoires in COVID-19. Sequenced by immunoSEQ multiplex PCR; TCRdb stores in-frame clones only, minus some. Among more than 15,000 clones listed, about 89% were seen once. Sample: peripheral blood. The receptors stem from a woman aged 60-75 years with active COVID-19.

The sample holds one count of this clone. This sequence joins TRBV5-5 and TRBJ1-2; the match to TRBD1 covers 7 bases. The CDR3 is made up of 15 amino acids. The junction had 8 bases not matched to a gene; V was cut back by 2 bases and J by 4 bases. CDR1 is SGHKS and CDR2 is YYEKEE in the germline V gene (reference sequence). CDR3 bases: TGTGCCAGCAGCTTTGCCGGGACAGAGGCCTATGGCTACACCTTC. Encoded protein: CASSFAGTEAYGYTF.

Here the CDR3 reads CASSQAGTSKGVETQYF. The DNA of the CDR3 is TGTGCCAGCAGCCAAGCCGGGACTAGCAAGGGGGTAGAGACCCAGTACTTC. The V gene is TRBV3-1 (or the pseudogene TRBV3-2), the J gene TRBJ2-5; 9 bases are a match to TRBD2. V shed 1 base, J shed 4 bases, and the junction held 10 bases outside the gene matches. CDR1 is LGHDT, CDR2 YNNKEL, per germline (reference sequence). The CDR3 is 17 residues long.

This clone was counted a few times. V and J are TRBV7-8 and TRBJ1-2; 7 bases align to TRBD1. CDR3 length: 14 amino acids. From germline, CDR1 is SGHVS and CDR2 FQNEAQ. With V trimmed by 4 bases and J by 8 bases, 10 bases remained unmatched. The CDR3 nucleotides read TGTGCCAGCAGCTCCTTGACAGGGACTAGCGGCTACACCTTC. This translates into CASSSLTGTSGYTF. Looking up the rest from reference TRBV7-8 and TRBJ1-2 gives the full variable domain: GAGVSQSPRYKVAKRGQDVALRCDPISGHVSLFWYQQALGQGPEFLTYFQNEAQLDKSGLPSDRFFAERPEGSVSTLKIQRTQQEDSAVYLCASSSLTGTSGYTFGSGTRLTVV.

In this sample, this clone turned up once. The CDR3 loop reads CASSVDNEQFF. The CDR3 coding sequence is TGTGCCAGCAGCGTTGACAATGAGCAGTTCTTC. V usage is TRBV2 and J usage is TRBJ2-1, with D unclear. CDR3 size: 11 residues. CDR1 is SNHLY and CDR2 is FYNNEI in the germline V gene. Trimming removed 6 bases at V and 5 bases at J, with 5 bases between. The complete variable domain, with remaining parts taken from reference TRBV2 and TRBJ2-1, reads EPEVTQTPSHQVTQMGQEVILRCVPISNHLYFYWYRQILGQKVEFLVSFYNNEISEKSEIFDDQFSVERPDGSNFTLKIRSTKLEDSAMYFCASSVDNEQFFGPGTRLTVL.

This chain joins TRBV5-4 and TRBJ2-5; 8 bases match TRBD2. The length of the CDR3 is 13 residues. Germline V CDR1 and CDR2: SGHNT, YYREEE (reference sequence). V lost 4 bases to trimming and J lost 5 bases; unmatched junction nucleotides: 4. CDR3 amino acids: CASSGGGRETQYF. In DNA form, the CDR3 reads TGTGCCAGCAGCGGCGGGGGGAGGGAGACCCAGTACTTC. The whole variable domain, filled in from reference TRBV5-4 and TRBJ2-5, reads ETGVTQSPTHLIKTRGQQVTLRCSSQSGHNTVSWYQQALGQGPQFIFQYYREEENGRGNFPPRFSGLQFPNYSSELNVNALELDDSALYLCASSGGGRETQYFGPGTRLLVL.

The chain links TRBV7-7 to TRBJ2-7; D perhaps matches TRBD1 (6 bases). Looked up from germline, CDR1 is SSHAT and CDR2 is FNYEAQ (reference sequence). The CDR3 contains 13 residues. Trimming shortened V by 5 bases and J by 7 bases, and 15 bases separated the two germline ends. CDR3 protein: CASSPLRGGEQYF. CDR3 coding DNA: TGTGCCAGCAGCCCCCTTCGAGGGGGTGAGCAGTACTTC.

This clone appeared a single time. V usage is TRBV7-8 and J usage is TRBJ2-5, with 15 bases aligning to TRBD2. The ends lost 3 bases at V and 7 bases at J; junction bases unmatched: 3. Germline V gives CDR1 SGHVS, CDR2 FQNEAQ. CDR3 length: 15 amino acids. The CDR3: CASSLGLAGGGTQYF. The DNA of the CDR3 is TGTGCCAGCAGCTTGGGACTAGCGGGAGGTGGGACCCAGTACTTC.

J is TRBJ1-1 and V is TRBV5-6; D is unclear. CDR1 and CDR2 (germline): SGHDT, YYEEEE. Trimming left V 0 bases short and J 0 bases short, with 18 bases between. This CDR3 has 18 amino acids. Here the CDR3 DNA reads TGTGCCAGCAGCTTGGTTGCGGCCGTACCTTCAGTGAACACTGAAGCTTTCTTT. Translation gives CASSLVAAVPSVNTEAFF.

This chain connects TRBV6-1 to TRBJ1-2; TRBD1 is a possible D gene (6 bases). Germline V lookup: CDR1 MNHNS, CDR2 SASEGT. Trimming pared 3 bases from V and 8 bases from J, leaving 13 bases between. This CDR3 is 13 amino acids long. CDR3 in amino acids: CASSDRGGAGYTF. CDR3 nucleotide sequence: TGTGCCAGCAGTGATCGGGGGGGCGCGGGCTACACCTTC.

Of note for this clone: Mismatch with germline at one junction end may stem from a read error. The identical CDR3 is also encoded by other nucleotide sequences in the sample. The V gene is TRBV20-1, the J gene TRBJ2-2; D may be TRBD2 (5 bases). Germline loops: CDR1 DFQATT, CDR2 SNEGSKA (reference sequence). This CDR3 contains 11 residues. Here the CDR3 DNA reads TGCAGTGTTACGCGGTCCGGGGAGTTGTTTTTT. Translated: CSVTRSGELFF.

The rearrangement links TRBV5-1 to TRBJ2-5; 10 positions match TRBD1. The CDR3 is made up of 16 amino acids. Looked up from germline, CDR1 is SGHRS and CDR2 is YFSETQ. V was clipped by 4 bases and J by 5 bases; unmatched bases: 11. CDR3 in amino acids: CASSVVGDRGRETQYF. The CDR3 bases are TGCGCCAGCAGCGTAGTGGGGGACAGGGGTCGGGAGACCCAGTACTTC.

V usage is TRBV5-1 and J usage is TRBJ2-7, with 7 bases aligning to TRBD1. The trim removed 0 bases at V and 2 bases at J, leaving 2 bases unmatched. Germline assignment: CDR1 SGHRS and CDR2 YFSETQ. The CDR3 loop spans 14 amino acids. The CDR3 region has the DNA TGCGCCAGCAGCTTGGAAGGGGGCACCTACGAGCAGTACTTC. Translation: CASSLEGGTYEQYF.

V is TRBV6-5 and J is TRBJ1-2; no definite D call. Trimming took off 11 bases at V and 2 bases at J, with 12 bases between the two ends. The CDR3 has 12 residues. The germline V gene encodes CDR1 MNHEY and CDR2 SVGAGI. The CDR3 region has the DNA TGTGCCGGATACCGGGAAAACTATGGCTACACCTTC. As protein: CAGYRENYGYTF.

V usage is TRBV7-9 and J usage is TRBJ2-2; 8 bases are a match to TRBD1. Germline loops: CDR1 SEHNR, CDR2 FQNEAQ (reference sequence). V shed 5 bases, J shed 0 bases, and the junction held 5 bases outside the gene matches. This CDR3 contains 16 residues. Here the CDR3 reads CASSIDRGTNTGELFF. The CDR3 nucleotides read TGTGCCAGCAGCATAGACAGGGGCACGAACACCGGGGAGCTGTTTTTT.

This clone appeared a single time. CDR3 residues: CASSQDSGTVNEKLFF. The CDR3, as DNA: TGCGCCAGCAGCCAAGATTCAGGGACAGTTAATGAAAAACTGTTTTTT. The chain is built from TRBV4-1 and TRBJ1-4; the match to TRBD1 covers 7 bases. This CDR3 spans 16 amino acids. CDR1 and CDR2 (germline): MGHRA, YSYEKL. Trimming at V came to 0 bases and at J to 4 bases, leaving 5 bases not matched to a gene.

The genes are TRBV7-2 and TRBJ2-2, with 15 nucleotides matching TRBD2. This CDR3 spans 17 amino acids. Germline CDR1 and CDR2: SGHTA and FQGNSA. Trimming removed 5 bases from V and 6 bases from J; junction bases left unmatched: 7. The CDR3 bases are TGTGCCAGCAGCCGCCGCAGGACTAGCGGGGGGGCCGGGGAGCTGTTTTTT. Protein product: CASSRRRTSGGAGELFF.

V and J are TRBV19 and TRBJ2-1; the match to TRBD1 covers 10 bases. The CDR3 runs to 14 residues. The J segment lost 8 bases and the V segment lost 9 bases, leaving 10 bases of the junction unmatched. Germline V gene lookup returns CDR1 LNHDA and CDR2 SQIVND (reference sequence). The CDR3 sequence: CASRPTGGRDEQFF. CDR3 nucleotide sequence: TGTGCCAGCCGGCCGACAGGGGGCAGGGATGAGCAGTTCTTC.

The chain uses TRBV7-9 and TRBJ2-1; 7 nucleotides align to TRBD1. With 7 bases clipped from V and 10 bases from J, the junction kept 10 bases outside the gene matches. Germline V gene data show CDR1 as SEHNR and CDR2 as FQNEAQ (reference sequence). The CDR3 has 13 amino acids. The DNA of the CDR3 is TGTGCCAGCACCTCTTTCTGGGACAGAGAGCAGTTCTTC. It encodes CASTSFWDREQFF.

The rearrangement joins TRBV3-1 (or the pseudogene TRBV3-2) to TRBJ1-4, with a possible D match to TRBD1 (6 bases). The CDR3 is 15 residues long. CDR1 is LGHDT, CDR2 YNNKEL, per germline (reference sequence). Trimming shortened V by 3 bases and J by 4 bases, and 12 bases separated the two germline ends. The CDR3 loop is CASSQDGTSNEKLFF. DNA for the CDR3: TGTGCCAGCAGCCAGGATGGGACAAGTAATGAAAAACTGTTTTTT.

The V and J genes are TRBV2 and TRBJ1-6; D uncertain. Germline V gene lookup returns CDR1 SNHLY and CDR2 FYNNEI. The CDR3 extends over 12 amino acids. Deletions cut 4 bases from V and 7 bases from J, with 5 bases between. Written as DNA, the CDR3 is TGTGCCAGCAGTGCACAGAATTCACCCCTCCACTTT. It encodes CASSAQNSPLHF.

CDR3 residues: CASSLGGTASSGANVLTF. CDR3 sequence (DNA): TGCGCCAGCAGCTTGGGAGGGACAGCTAGCTCTGGGGCCAACGTCCTGACTTTC. The gene calls are TRBV5-1 and TRBJ2-6; 7 bases map to TRBD1. The CDR3 totals 18 residues. Germline CDR1 SGHRS, CDR2 YFSETQ. The J segment lost 0 bases and the V segment lost 0 bases, leaving 6 bases of the junction unmatched.

CDR3 protein: CASSLNYERPSYEQYF. Here the CDR3 DNA reads TGTGCCAGCAGCTTGAACTATGAGAGACCCTCCTACGAGCAGTACTTC. The V and J genes are TRBV5-5 and TRBJ2-7; no reliable D call. The ends were cut back, 1 base at V and 0 bases at J, with 14 bases in the middle. Germline V gene data show CDR1 as SGHKS and CDR2 as YYEKEE (reference sequence). CDR3 length equals 16 residues.

This chain connects TRBV7-9 to TRBJ1-2; TRBD1 matches 8 bases. The junction had 7 bases not matched to a gene; V was cut back by 0 bases and J by 4 bases. CDR3 length: 16 residues. CDR1 is SEHNR, CDR2 FQNEAQ, per germline (reference sequence). The DNA for the CDR3 is TGTGCCAGCAGCTTAGCCGGCAGGGGGCTTGTCTATGGCTACACCTTC. Translation gives CASSLAGRGLVYGYTF.

The chain employs TRBV29-1 and TRBJ2-7; a weak D match, TRBD2 (6 bases). Germline V gene lookup returns CDR1 SQVTM and CDR2 ANQGSEA. The CDR3 is 12 amino acids. As DNA, the CDR3 is TGCAGTGGGGTTGGGGGGACCCACGAGCAGTACTTC. Residues: CSGVGGTHEQYF.

The chain couples TRBV25-1 to TRBJ2-7; tentatively, D is TRBD1 (5 bases). The CDR3 length is 15 residues. V was clipped by 5 bases and J by 0 bases, with 14 bases between them. CDR1 MGHDK and CDR2 SYGVNS come from the germline V gene. CDR3 coding DNA: TGTGCCAGCAGTAAAACCCGACAGAGCTCCTACGAGCAGTACTTC. Translating it yields CASSKTRQSSYEQYF.

This sequence joins TRBV5-1 and TRBJ1-2; no firm D call. Trimming stripped 4 bases from V and 4 bases from J, with 11 bases between. CDR1 and CDR2 (germline): SGHRS, YFSETQ. The CDR3 has 13 residues. This CDR3 is CASSPGGIYGYTF. CDR3 coding DNA: TGCGCCAGCAGCCCAGGAGGAATCTATGGCTACACCTTC.

CDR3 loop: CASSLSGGTSETQYF. In nucleotides, the CDR3 is TGCGCCAGCAGCTTGTCGGGGGGGACTTCAGAGACCCAGTACTTC. The chain carries TRBV5-1 and TRBJ2-5, with TRBD2 matching over 8 bases. V was clipped by 1 base and J by 4 bases; unmatched bases: 6. Germline CDR1 SGHRS, CDR2 YFSETQ. The CDR3 sequence is 15 residues long.

This sequence joins TRBV19 and TRBJ2-2; TRBD1 might be the D (6 bases). The CDR3 length is 14 residues. V lost 9 bases and J lost 0, with 11 bases in between. The germline V gene has CDR1 LNHDA and CDR2 SQIVND (reference sequence). CDR3 sequence reads: CASRDTANTGELFF. The CDR3 DNA sequence: TGTGCCAGCAGGGACACCGCGAACACCGGGGAGCTGTTTTTT.